Presented here are 29 T cell receptor beta chains from one specimen sequenced in a study of blood T cell repertoires in COVID-19. Some clones are missing from TCRdb's copy, which holds only in-frame ones; the method was immunoSEQ multiplex PCR. The sample holds under 350,000 clones; around 92% are singletons and the top ten take around 1.9%. The sample was peripheral blood. The receptors shown here come from a woman in her 30s with COVID-19, enrolled during active disease.

The rearrangement uses TRBV5-4 and TRBJ2-4; TRBD2 matches at 9 bases. Trimming took 4 bases from V and 6 from J; bases not matched to a gene: 5. Germline lookup yields CDR1 SGHNT and CDR2 YYREEE (reference sequence). This CDR3 comprises 14 residues. The CDR3 sequence: CASSPGLARNIQYF. The DNA for the CDR3 is TGTGCCAGCAGCCCTGGACTAGCGAGAAACATTCAGTACTTC.

The chain combines TRBV11-2 with TRBJ1-4; TRBD1 matches at 9 bases. This CDR3 has 15 residues. Germline V CDR1 and CDR2: SGHAT, FQNNGV. The V gene end was trimmed by 6 bases and the J gene end by 7 bases; junction bases not matched to a gene: 9. The CDR3 sequence is CASSYRDRVGEKLFF. CDR3 DNA sequence: TGTGCCAGCAGTTACCGGGACAGGGTGGGTGAAAAACTGTTTTTT. Variable domain in full (rest from reference TRBV11-2 and TRBJ1-4): EAGVAQSPRYKIIEKRQSVAFWCNPISGHATLYWYQQILGQGPKLLIQFQNNGVVDDSQLPKDRFSAERLKGVDSTLKIQPAKLEDSAVYLCASSYRDRVGEKLFFGSGTQLSVL.

CDR3 bases: TGTGCCAGCAGGGAAACAGGGAGAAGTTCACCCCTCCACTTT. Translating it yields CASRETGRSSPLHF. This rearrangement joins TRBV6-6 to TRBJ1-6; D possibly corresponds to TRBD1 (6 bases). Trimming removed 6 bases from V and 9 bases from J, with 15 bases in between. The CDR3 consists of 14 residues. Germline values: CDR1 MNHNY, CDR2 SVGAGI (reference sequence).

Worth noting for this clone: The sample holds other DNA sequences that translate to the same CDR3. The chain joins TRBV19 to TRBJ1-5; D is perhaps TRBD1 (6 bases). The V gene lost 1 base and the J gene lost 2 bases, with 6 bases spanning the gap. Germline CDR1 LNHDA, CDR2 SQIVND (reference sequence). The CDR3 contains 14 residues. CDR3: CASSIAGGNQPQHF. DNA for the CDR3: TGTGCCAGTAGTATAGCAGGGGGCAATCAGCCCCAGCATTTT.

This clone has just a few counts. The V and J genes are TRBV18 and TRBJ1-4; no definite D call. Trimming took 0 bases from V and 16 from J, leaving 12 bases between them. Germline lookup yields CDR1 KGHSH and CDR2 LQKENI. This CDR3 has 12 amino acids. Here the CDR3 reads CASSPPAGDPFF. CDR3 coding DNA: TGTGCCAGCTCACCACCGGCGGGAGACCCGTTTTTT.

The chain employs TRBV25-1 and TRBJ2-7; D may be TRBD2 (5 bases). The CDR3 contains 13 residues. V was shortened by 5 bases and J by 6 bases, with 14 bases between the two germline ends. Germline assignment: CDR1 MGHDK and CDR2 SYGVNS. Written as DNA, the CDR3 is TGTGCCAGCAGTCCGGGCGGACTTGGCGAGCAGTACTTC. It encodes CASSPGGLGEQYF.

V is TRBV29-1 and J is TRBJ1-2; TRBD1 might be the D (6 bases). This CDR3 comprises 10 residues. Trimming removed 4 bases from V and 8 bases from J, with 8 bases in between. Per the germline V gene, CDR1 is SQVTM and CDR2 is ANQGSEA. CDR3 in amino acids: CSVADRGYTF. CDR3 nucleotides: TGCAGCGTTGCGGACAGAGGCTACACCTTC.

This clone was observed a single time. CDR3 residues: CASSPRENEQFF. CDR3 sequence (DNA): TGTGCCAGCTCACCCAGGGAAAATGAGCAGTTCTTC. This sequence joins TRBV18 and TRBJ2-1, with D tentatively TRBD1 (5 bases). V shed 3 bases and J shed 7 bases, with 7 bases lying between them. Germline lookup yields CDR1 KGHSH and CDR2 LQKENI. This CDR3 region has 12 residues.

This chain uses TRBV5-5 with TRBJ2-7; 9 positions match TRBD1. V shed 4 bases, J shed 3 bases, and the junction held 11 bases outside the gene matches. This CDR3 region has 16 residues. Germline V lookup: CDR1 SGHKS, CDR2 YYEKEE (reference sequence). The CDR3 loop is CASSQQPGTGRYEQYV. DNA for the CDR3: TGTGCCAGCAGCCAACAACCCGGGACAGGGCGCTACGAGCAGTACGTC.

The chain couples TRBV29-1 to TRBJ2-5; 7 nucleotides agree with TRBD1. The CDR3 contains 14 residues. V gave up 5 bases and J gave up 2 bases; unmatched junction bases: 8. CDR1 and CDR2 (germline): SQVTM, ANQGSEA. In nucleotides, the CDR3 is TGCAGCGTTTCCGACAGGGTGCTGCAAGAGACCCAGTACTTC. Translated, it gives CSVSDRVLQETQYF.

The V gene is TRBV5-6, the J gene TRBJ1-2; 9 nucleotides match TRBD1. The CDR3 runs to 14 residues. CDR1 and CDR2 (germline): SGHDT, YYEEEE. V lost 3 bases and J lost 8; bases outside the gene matches: 8. The CDR3 bases are TGTGCCAGCAGCTCGGACAGGGGATGGAAGGGCTACACCTTC. It is translated as CASSSDRGWKGYTF.

The chain has TRBV12-3 or TRBV12-4 and TRBJ1-1; D unresolved. The CDR3 is made up of 9 amino acids. The ends were cut back, 8 bases at V and 7 bases at J, with 5 bases in the middle. As DNA, the CDR3 is TGTGCCAGCCCCATTGAAGCTTTCTTT. This codes for CASPIEAFF.

The chain combines TRBV7-9 with TRBJ2-1, with 11 bases aligning to TRBD2. This CDR3 contains 16 residues. Germline-derived CDR1 and CDR2 are SEHNR and FQNEAQ (reference sequence). V shed 5 bases, J shed 8 bases, and the junction held 11 bases outside the gene matches. The CDR3 bases are TGTGCCAGCAGCCCCAGGACTAGCGGGCCTGATCATGAGCAGTTCTTC. Amino acids: CASSPRTSGPDHEQFF.

This rearrangement joins TRBV4-1 to TRBJ1-1, with TRBD1 as a possible D gene (6 bases). V lost 0 bases, J lost 4 bases, and 21 bases lay in between. From germline, CDR1 is MGHRA and CDR2 YSYEKL. This CDR3 has 18 amino acids. The CDR3 loop is CASSQDWGRAIGGTEAFF. The CDR3 DNA sequence: TGCGCCAGCAGCCAAGATTGGGGGCGTGCAATTGGAGGCACTGAAGCTTTCTTT.

In DNA form, the CDR3 reads TGTGCCAGCAGCCAAGCGGGCAGGGGAGCCTACGAGCAGTACTTC. It yields the protein CASSQAGRGAYEQYF. V is TRBV4-2 and J is TRBJ2-7; D perhaps matches TRBD1 (6 bases). The CDR3 contains 15 residues. The germline V and J ends were trimmed by 1 base and 2 bases, with 12 bases remaining between them. The V gene's germline CDR1 is LGHNA and CDR2 YNFKEQ.

This chain links TRBV6-4 with TRBJ2-3; TRBD2 is a possible D gene (5 bases). CDR1 and CDR2 (germline): MRHNA, SNTAGT. Trimming stripped 1 base from V and 2 bases from J, with 10 bases between. The CDR3 has 15 amino acids. CDR3 in DNA: TGTGCCAGCAGTGACTTTGGAGGTCCCACAGATACGCAGTATTTT. Encoded protein: CASSDFGGPTDTQYF.

The rearrangement uses TRBV6-5 and TRBJ2-5, with TRBD2 identical over 8 bases. The CDR3 has 15 residues. Per the germline V gene, CDR1 is MNHEY and CDR2 is SVGAGI. The V gene end was trimmed by 2 bases and the J gene end by 1 base; junction bases not matched to a gene: 3. CDR3 coding DNA: TGTGCCAGCAGTTACCGGGGGGGGGTCCAAGAGACCCAGTACTTC. This sequence encodes CASSYRGGVQETQYF.

In DNA form, the CDR3 reads TGTGCCAGCAGAATACAGGGTCCGCGCTACGAGCAGTACTTC. It specifies CASRIQGPRYEQYF. The J gene is TRBJ2-7, the V gene TRBV2; a weak D match, TRBD1 (6 bases). The CDR3 has 14 residues. Trimming took 6 bases from V and 3 from J, leaving 15 bases between them. From germline, CDR1 is SNHLY and CDR2 FYNNEI. Variable domain in full (rest from reference TRBV2 and TRBJ2-7): EPEVTQTPSHQVTQMGQEVILRCVPISNHLYFYWYRQILGQKVEFLVSFYNNEISEKSEIFDDQFSVERPDGSNFTLKIRSTKLEDSAMYFCASRIQGPRYEQYFGPGTRLTVT.

CDR3: CASSGQAGSSTDTQYF. CDR3 nucleotide sequence: TGTGCCAGCAGTGGGCAGGCGGGATCTAGCACAGATACGCAGTATTTT. The rearrangement links TRBV6-4 to TRBJ2-3; weak D call: TRBD2 (6 bases). There are 16 residues in the CDR3. In germline, CDR1 is MRHNA, CDR2 SNTAGT. V gave up 4 bases and J gave up 0 bases, with 14 bases separating them.

About this clone: This specimen includes other DNA sequences encoding the same CDR3. The chain employs TRBV4-1 and TRBJ1-1; TRBD1 aligns across 11 bases. Germline lookup yields CDR1 MGHRA and CDR2 YSYEKL. The CDR3 consists of 15 residues. Trimming at V came to 3 bases and at J to 3 bases, leaving 3 bases not matched to a gene. CDR3 sequence (DNA): TGCGCCAGCAGCCACGGACAGGGGGCGGACACTGAAGCTTTCTTT. Its translation: CASSHGQGADTEAFF.

This chain connects TRBV21-1 to TRBJ2-3; TRBD1, the table's D call, lacks a check against the DNA. TRBV21-1 is described as a pseudogene. The CDR3 sequence is 16 residues long. This chain's CDR3 is CASSKAGRGPTDTQYF. The CDR3 DNA follows: TGTGCCAGCAGCAAAGCTGGCAGGGGGCCCACAGATACGCAGTATTTT.

J is TRBJ1-1 and V is TRBV9; D is possibly TRBD1 (6 bases). This CDR3 region has 17 residues. With 0 bases removed from V and 1 base from J, the gap between germline ends came to 16 bases. CDR1 is SGDLS, CDR2 YYNGEE, per germline. CDR3 sequence: CASSVGAGGGTNTEAFF. DNA of the CDR3: TGTGCCAGCAGCGTAGGAGCGGGGGGCGGCACGAACACTGAAGCTTTCTTT.

The chain combines TRBV27 with TRBJ1-1; D perhaps matches TRBD1 (5 bases). Trimming shortened V by 8 bases and J by 0 bases, and 19 bases separated the two germline ends. Per the germline V gene, CDR1 is MNHEY and CDR2 is SMNVEV (reference sequence). This CDR3 contains 16 residues. CDR3 in amino acids: CASCPLGSGMNTEAFF. CDR3 DNA: TGTGCCAGCTGCCCACTGGGTTCAGGGATGAACACTGAAGCTTTCTTT.

This sequence joins TRBV7-2 and TRBJ2-4; D is ambiguous. The CDR3 has 12 residues. Trimming removed 2 bases at V and 5 bases at J, with 4 bases between. Germline CDR1 reads SGHTA; CDR2 reads FQGNSA. CDR3: CASSLPENIQYF. CDR3 nucleotide sequence: TGTGCCAGCAGCTTACCTGAAAACATTCAGTACTTC.

The chain is built from TRBV5-1 and TRBJ2-5, with 11 bases aligning to TRBD2. CDR3 length: 15 residues. V trimming: 5 bases; J trimming: 1 base; junction bases outside the gene matches: 4. The germline V gene encodes CDR1 SGHRS and CDR2 YFSETQ. CDR3 region: CASRGLAGIQETQYF. CDR3 DNA sequence: TGCGCCAGCAGAGGACTAGCGGGCATCCAAGAGACCCAGTACTTC. The variable domain in full, completed from reference TRBV5-1 and TRBJ2-5, reads KAGVTQTPRYLIKTRGQQVTLSCSPISGHRSVSWYQQTPGQGLQFLFEYFSETQRNKGNFPGRFSGRQFSNSRSEMNVSTLELGDSALYLCASRGLAGIQETQYFGPGTRLLVL.

The chain is built from TRBV5-1 and TRBJ2-7; no firm D call. V lost 3 bases, J lost 5 bases, and 9 bases lay in between. Germline lookup yields CDR1 SGHRS and CDR2 YFSETQ. The CDR3 runs to 12 residues. CDR3 sequence (DNA): TGCGCCAGCAGCTATACATCCGACGAGCAGTACTTC. Translation gives CASSYTSDEQYF.

The chain carries TRBV3-1 (or the pseudogene TRBV3-2) and TRBJ2-7, with 9 positions matching TRBD2. Germline V CDR1 and CDR2: LGHDT, YNNKEL (reference sequence). This CDR3 is built from 15 residues. V lost 3 bases and J lost 3; bases outside the gene matches: 6. The CDR3 DNA reads TGTGCCAGCAGCCAGCGCGGGGGGGCGAGCTACGAGCAGTACTTC. Protein: CASSQRGGASYEQYF.

In this sample, this clone turned up once. V usage is TRBV7-6 and J usage is TRBJ1-1, with a tentative D call TRBD1 (6 bases). V was shortened by 8 bases and J by 2 bases, with 21 bases between the two germline ends. Germline V gene data show CDR1 as SGHVS and CDR2 as FNYEAQ. The CDR3 spans 16 residues. The CDR3 is CASGLDARGSNTEAFF. CDR3 in DNA: TGTGCCAGCGGCCTCGACGCCAGGGGAAGTAACACTGAAGCTTTCTTT.

The rearrangement uses TRBV4-1 and TRBJ1-2, with 7 bases lining up with TRBD1. J lost 0 bases, V lost 3 bases, and 4 bases had no gene match. Germline V gene data show CDR1 as MGHRA and CDR2 as YSYEKL. The CDR3 has 15 residues. The DNA of the CDR3 is TGCGCCAGCAGCCACAATCAGGGGGCTAACTATGGCTACACCTTC. Its translation: CASSHNQGANYGYTF.